This record covers a single T cell receptor (beta chain). The CDR3 totals 15 residues. Looked up from germline, CDR1 is SGHVS and CDR2 is FQNEAQ. V was clipped by 2 bases and J by 6 bases, with 17 bases between them. Sequencing used immunoSEQ multiplex PCR; TCRdb keeps in-frame clones, though not all of them. The repertoire holds some 720,000 clones, with roughly 90% as singletons. These data are taken from a study of shared T cell receptors in the human thymus. The same sample was also studied in work on human thymus T cells. From that report: Donors were healthy Finnish infants having corrective surgery for congenital heart defects. Thymus was obtained from resections taken during corrective heart surgery. Related research found strongly overlapping thymic repertoires in unrelated individuals.

Specimen: thymocytes. V usage is TRBV7-8 and J usage is TRBJ2-7; no reliable D call. This TCR derives from a boy younger than two with a congenital heart defect. CDR3 sequence reads: CASSLSAGWAGEQYF. CDR3 DNA sequence: TGTGCCAGCAGCTTATCGGCTGGGTGGGCCGGCGAGCAGTACTTC. Full variable domain (rest looked up from reference TRBV7-8 and TRBJ2-7): GAGVSQSPRYKVAKRGQDVALRCDPISGHVSLFWYQQALGQGPEFLTYFQNEAQLDKSGLPSDRFFAERPEGSVSTLKIQRTQQEDSAVYLCASSLSAGWAGEQYFGPGTRLTVT.